This T cell receptor beta chain comes out of a study of cytomegalovirus exposure and HLA in healthy donors. Regarding the study as a whole: The productive fraction for most TCR beta V segments was about 87% or about 30% in an earlier analysis. Common viral pathogens were later found to be apparently linked to several of the most significant clusters.

A remark on this clone: Its specificity is unknown.

Germline V gene lookup returns CDR1 SGHAT and CDR2 FQNNGV. The V and J ends lost 5 bases and 7 bases respectively, with 15 bases between them. The CDR3 covers 14 residues. The study ran its PCR with 60 Vbeta and 13 Jbeta primers. Libraries were prepared by immunoSEQ multiplex PCR; TCRdb keeps only in-frame clonotypes and omits some of them. The profile shows 65,000 to 70,000 clones, about 73% of them singletons. The receptor comes from a woman aged 30 to 39 in good health and CMV-seronegative. Sequencing was done on a sample of PBMCs. The chain has TRBV11-2 and TRBJ1-5; D gene uncertain. The CDR3: CASSGSLAGQPQHF. DNA for the CDR3: TGTGCCAGCAGCGGGAGCCTGGCGGGGCAGCCCCAGCATTTT. Filled out from reference TRBV11-2 and TRBJ1-5, the complete variable domain reads EAGVAQSPRYKIIEKRQSVAFWCNPISGHATLYWYQQILGQGPKLLIQFQNNGVVDDSQLPKDRFSAERLKGVDSTLKIQPAKLEDSAVYLCASSGSLAGQPQHFGDGTRLSIL.